These 13 T cell receptor beta chains originate from one sample sequenced in a study of beta chain features in type 1 diabetes. What was sequenced were expressed TCRB transcripts, since all of the isolated RNA had been reverse transcribed. The method was immunoSEQ multiplex PCR; TCRdb's version includes in-frame clones alone and lacks a portion of them. The sample comprises some 900,000 clones, roughly 15% of which are singletons, and 0.023% rests with the top ten. Sequenced sample: naive CD4+ T cells from blood. Receptor source: a woman aged 18 to 35 in good health.

This clone has only a few counts. J is TRBJ1-1 and V is TRBV7-9; D perhaps matches TRBD1 (6 bases). Germline lookup yields CDR1 SEHNR and CDR2 FQNEAQ (reference sequence). The CDR3 contains 14 residues. V was pared by 5 bases and J by 5 bases, with 15 bases between. The CDR3 loop reads CASSLQGSQTEAFF. As DNA, the CDR3 is TGTGCCAGCAGCCTACAGGGAAGTCAGACTGAAGCTTTCTTT.

The J gene is TRBJ2-6, the V gene TRBV7-9; D may match TRBD1 or TRBD2 (5 bases each). V lost 4 bases to trimming and J lost 1 base, with 5 bases between them. This CDR3 spans 14 amino acids. Per germline, CDR1 SEHNR and CDR2 FQNEAQ (reference sequence). The DNA for the CDR3 is TGTGCCAGCAGCTGGGGGTCTGGGGCCAACGTCCTGACTTTC. Amino acids: CASSWGSGANVLTF. Complete variable domain (other parts from reference TRBV7-9 and TRBJ2-6): DTGVSQNPRHKITKRGQNVTFRCDPISEHNRLYWYRQTLGQGPEFLTYFQNEAQLEKSRLLSDRFSAERPKGSFSTLEIQRTEQGDSAMYLCASSWGSGANVLTFGAGSRLTVL.

The chain links TRBV7-8 to TRBJ2-1; TRBD2 matches at 7 bases. With V trimmed by 5 bases and J by 7 bases, 14 bases remained unmatched. Germline CDR1 SGHVS, CDR2 FQNEAQ. The CDR3 runs 16 residues. In DNA, the CDR3 is TGTGCCAGCAGCCTCTTCCGGGACTACTTTTGGAATGAGCAGTTCTTC. Translation gives CASSLFRDYFWNEQFF.

The chain combines TRBV6-5 with TRBJ2-5; D is unresolved. The length of the CDR3 is 13 residues. Germline V gene sequence: CDR1 MNHEY, CDR2 SVGAGI. Trimming removed 6 bases from V and 3 bases from J, with 11 bases in between. This chain's CDR3 is CASRGVSKETQYF. The CDR3 bases are TGTGCCAGCAGGGGCGTCTCCAAAGAGACCCAGTACTTC.

Note on this clone: This sample also contains other DNA sequences that code for the same CDR3. The chain combines TRBV20-1 with TRBJ2-7; D unresolved. The CDR3 runs to 11 residues. The ends were cut back, 1 base at V and 4 bases at J, with 5 bases in the middle. Germline V gene lookup returns CDR1 DFQATT and CDR2 SNEGSKA (reference sequence). The CDR3: CSARVNYEQYF. In DNA form, the CDR3 reads TGCAGTGCTAGAGTGAATTACGAGCAGTACTTC.

V is TRBV5-6 and J is TRBJ1-1; 8 bases line up with TRBD1. The CDR3 totals 11 residues. Trimming removed 4 bases from V and 9 bases from J; junction bases left unmatched: 2. Germline CDR1 SGHDT, CDR2 YYEEEE. CDR3 residues: CASSRQGKAFF. In nucleotides, the CDR3 is TGTGCCAGCAGCCGACAGGGGAAAGCTTTCTTT.

This rearrangement joins TRBV7-3 to TRBJ2-3, with a weak D call TRBD2 (6 bases). The V end was cut by 0 bases, the J end by 2 bases, with 9 bases between. The germline gives CDR1 SGHTA, CDR2 FQGTGA. The CDR3 loop spans 15 amino acids. This chain's CDR3 is CASSLTSGHTDTQYF. The DNA for the CDR3 is TGTGCCAGCAGCTTAACTAGCGGCCACACAGATACGCAGTATTTT.

The V gene is TRBV9, the J gene TRBJ2-1; 7 bases agree with TRBD2. V lost 0 bases, J lost 7 bases, and 7 bases stayed unmatched. There are 15 residues in the CDR3. Germline V lookup: CDR1 SGDLS, CDR2 YYNGEE. This CDR3 is CASSVGAGRVNEQFF. The CDR3, as DNA: TGTGCCAGCAGCGTAGGTGCAGGGAGGGTAAATGAGCAGTTCTTC. Full variable domain (remainder filled in from reference TRBV9 and TRBJ2-1): DSGVTQTPKHLITATGQRVTLRCSPRSGDLSVYWYQQSLDQGLQFLIQYYNGEERAKGNILERFSAQQFPDLHSELNLSSLELGDSALYFCASSVGAGRVNEQFFGPGTRLTVL.

V usage is TRBV2 and J usage is TRBJ2-5; D is unclear. V was trimmed by 9 bases and J by 1 base, leaving 9 bases between them. The CDR3 has 12 residues. From germline, CDR1 is SNHLY and CDR2 FYNNEI. The CDR3 DNA reads as TGTGCCAGTAGACAACTCCAAGAGACCCAGTACTTC. This codes for CASRQLQETQYF. Looking up the rest from reference TRBV2 and TRBJ2-5 gives the full variable domain: EPEVTQTPSHQVTQMGQEVILRCVPISNHLYFYWYRQILGQKVEFLVSFYNNEISEKSEIFDDQFSVERPDGSNFTLKIRSTKLEDSAMYFCASRQLQETQYFGPGTRLLVL.

This clone was recorded a few times. The chain carries TRBV6-6 and TRBJ1-5; D is perhaps TRBD1 (5 bases). The CDR3 runs 13 residues. Germline CDR1 and CDR2: MNHNY and SVGAGI (reference sequence). Trimming stripped 5 bases from V and 7 bases from J, with 12 bases between. CDR3 sequence (DNA): TGTGCCAGCAGTGAGTCGAGGGACCAGCCCCAGCATTTT. It codes for CASSESRDQPQHF.

The rearrangement uses TRBV27 and TRBJ2-1; possibly TRBD1 or TRBD2 for D (5 bases each). The CDR3 length is 16 residues. Trimming shortened V by 3 bases and J by 8 bases, and 20 bases separated the two germline ends. In germline, CDR1 is MNHEY, CDR2 SMNVEV (reference sequence). The CDR3 region has the DNA TGTGCCAGCAGTTTGTCCGGGACCCCTATGGTCTATGAGCAGTTCTTC. Translating gives CASSLSGTPMVYEQFF.

This clone came up a few times. This chain connects TRBV4-2 to TRBJ2-5; 7 bases are a match to TRBD2. The CDR3 contains 16 residues. Losses at the gene ends were 2 bases for V and 5 bases for J; bases not matched to a gene: 11. Per germline, CDR1 LGHNA and CDR2 YNFKEQ. CDR3 DNA: TGTGCCAGCAGCCAACACTCCGCGGGAGCGGCTGAGACCCAGTACTTC. Residues: CASSQHSAGAAETQYF.

The rearrangement links TRBV15 to TRBJ2-3; weak D call: TRBD2 (5 bases). With 6 bases removed from V and 3 bases from J, the gap between germline ends came to 16 bases. The CDR3 extends over 15 amino acids. Germline V gives CDR1 LNHNV, CDR2 YYDKDF (reference sequence). The CDR3 spells CATSPWRVGTDTQYF. CDR3 nucleotides: TGTGCCACCAGTCCGTGGCGGGTAGGGACAGATACGCAGTATTTT.